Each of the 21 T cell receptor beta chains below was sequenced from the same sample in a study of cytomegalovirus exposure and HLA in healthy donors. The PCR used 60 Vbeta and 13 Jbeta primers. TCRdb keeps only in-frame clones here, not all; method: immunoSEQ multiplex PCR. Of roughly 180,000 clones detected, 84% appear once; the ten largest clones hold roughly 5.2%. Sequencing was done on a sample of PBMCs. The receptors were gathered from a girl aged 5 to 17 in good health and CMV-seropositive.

This CDR3 is CASNPPGAGSGTEAFF. CDR3 DNA: TGTGCCAGCAACCCACCCGGAGCGGGATCGGGCACTGAAGCTTTCTTT. V is TRBV7-8 and J is TRBJ1-1; D is uncertain. The V gene's germline CDR1 is SGHVS and CDR2 FQNEAQ. CDR3 length: 16 residues. V lost 7 bases, J lost 4 bases, and 22 bases lay in between.

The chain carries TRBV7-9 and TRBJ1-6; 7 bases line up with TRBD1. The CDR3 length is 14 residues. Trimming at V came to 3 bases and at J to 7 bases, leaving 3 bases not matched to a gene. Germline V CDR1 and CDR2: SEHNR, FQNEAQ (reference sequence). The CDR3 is CASSLTGWNSPLHF. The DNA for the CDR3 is TGTGCCAGCAGCTTGACAGGGTGGAATTCACCCCTCCACTTT.

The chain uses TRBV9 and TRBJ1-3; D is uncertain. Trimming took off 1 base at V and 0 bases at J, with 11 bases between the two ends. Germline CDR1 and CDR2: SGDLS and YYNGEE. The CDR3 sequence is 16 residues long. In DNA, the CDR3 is TGTGCCAGCAGCGTATGTCGGTCCCCCTCTGGAAACACCATATATTTT. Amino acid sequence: CASSVCRSPSGNTIYF.

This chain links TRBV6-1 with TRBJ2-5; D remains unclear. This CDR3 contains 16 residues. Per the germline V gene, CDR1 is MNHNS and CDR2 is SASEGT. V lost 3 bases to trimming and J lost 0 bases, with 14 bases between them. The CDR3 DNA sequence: TGTGCCAGCAGTGATGCTACCTACCTTTACCAAGAGACCCAGTACTTC. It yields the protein CASSDATYLYQETQYF.

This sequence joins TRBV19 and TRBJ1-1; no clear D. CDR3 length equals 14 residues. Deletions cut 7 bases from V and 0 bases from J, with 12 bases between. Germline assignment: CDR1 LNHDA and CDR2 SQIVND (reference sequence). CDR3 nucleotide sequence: TGTGCCAGTAAAATGGGAGAACTGAACACTGAAGCTTTCTTT. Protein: CASKMGELNTEAFF.

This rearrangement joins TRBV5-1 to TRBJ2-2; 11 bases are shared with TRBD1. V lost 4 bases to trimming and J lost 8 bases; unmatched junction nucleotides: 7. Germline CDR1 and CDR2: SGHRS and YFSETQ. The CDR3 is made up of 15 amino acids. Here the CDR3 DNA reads TGCGCCAGCAGCATATGGACAGGGGGCGGTGGGGAGCTGTTTTTT. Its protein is CASSIWTGGGGELFF. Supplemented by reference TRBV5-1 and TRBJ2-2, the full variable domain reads KAGVTQTPRYLIKTRGQQVTLSCSPISGHRSVSWYQQTPGQGLQFLFEYFSETQRNKGNFPGRFSGRQFSNSRSEMNVSTLELGDSALYLCASSIWTGGGGELFFGEGSRLTVL.

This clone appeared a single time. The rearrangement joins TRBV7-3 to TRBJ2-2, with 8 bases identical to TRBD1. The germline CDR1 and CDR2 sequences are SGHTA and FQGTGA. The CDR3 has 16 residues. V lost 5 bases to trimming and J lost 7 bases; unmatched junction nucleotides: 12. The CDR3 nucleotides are TGTGCCAGCAGCCCTAAACAGGGGGGATATCACGGGGAGCTGTTTTTT. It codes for CASSPKQGGYHGELFF.

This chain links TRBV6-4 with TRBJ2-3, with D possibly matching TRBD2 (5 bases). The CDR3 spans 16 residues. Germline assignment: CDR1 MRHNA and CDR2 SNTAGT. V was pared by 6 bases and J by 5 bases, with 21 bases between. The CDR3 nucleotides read TGTGCCAGCAGCCGGCCTCAGAGGGTCACTAGAGATACGCAGTATTTT. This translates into CASSRPQRVTRDTQYF.

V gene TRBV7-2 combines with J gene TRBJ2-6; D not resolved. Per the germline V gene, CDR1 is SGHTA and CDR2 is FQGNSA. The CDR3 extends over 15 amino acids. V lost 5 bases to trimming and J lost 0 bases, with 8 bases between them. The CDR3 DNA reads TGTGCCAGCAGCACAATAAACTCTGGGGCCAACGTCCTGACTTTC. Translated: CASSTINSGANVLTF. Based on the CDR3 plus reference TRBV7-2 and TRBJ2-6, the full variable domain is GAGVSQSPSNKVTEKGKDVELRCDPISGHTALYWYRQSLGQGLEFLIYFQGNSAPDKSGLPSDRFSAERTGGSVSTLTIQRTQQEDSAVYLCASSTINSGANVLTFGAGSRLTVL.

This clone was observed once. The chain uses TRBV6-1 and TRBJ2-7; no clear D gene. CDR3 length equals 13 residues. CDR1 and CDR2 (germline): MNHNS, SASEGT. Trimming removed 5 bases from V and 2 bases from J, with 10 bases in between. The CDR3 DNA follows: TGTGCCAGCAGTCAGGCCCAGGCCTACGAGCAGTACTTC. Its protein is CASSQAQAYEQYF.

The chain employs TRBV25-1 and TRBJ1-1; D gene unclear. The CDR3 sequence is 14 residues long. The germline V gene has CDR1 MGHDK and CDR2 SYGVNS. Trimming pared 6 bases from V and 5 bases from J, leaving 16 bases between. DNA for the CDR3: TGTGCCAGCAGCCTCCGGGGAGGGCGGACTGAAGCTTTCTTT. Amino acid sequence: CASSLRGGRTEAFF.

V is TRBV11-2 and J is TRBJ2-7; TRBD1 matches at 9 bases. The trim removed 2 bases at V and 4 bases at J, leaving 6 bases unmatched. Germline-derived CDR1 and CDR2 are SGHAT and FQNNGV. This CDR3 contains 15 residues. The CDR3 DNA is TGTGCCAGCAGCTTAAGGACAGGGGTGGTTTACGAGCAGTACTTC. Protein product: CASSLRTGVVYEQYF.

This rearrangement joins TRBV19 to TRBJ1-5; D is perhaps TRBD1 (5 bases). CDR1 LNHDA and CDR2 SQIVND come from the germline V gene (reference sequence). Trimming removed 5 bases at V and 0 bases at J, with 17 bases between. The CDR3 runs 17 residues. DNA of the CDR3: TGTGCCAGTAGTGGATGGGGAACAGGAGATAGCAATCAGCCCCAGCATTTT. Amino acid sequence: CASSGWGTGDSNQPQHF.

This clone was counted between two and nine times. DNA for the CDR3: TGTGCCTGGAGCCAGGGGCCGATGAACACTGAAGCTTTCTTT. It specifies CAWSQGPMNTEAFF. The rearrangement links TRBV30 to TRBJ1-1, with TRBD1 as a possible D gene (6 bases). Germline V gene data show CDR1 as GTSNPN and CDR2 as SVGIG (reference sequence). This CDR3 spans 14 amino acids. The V end was cut by 3 bases, the J end by 0 bases, with 11 bases between.

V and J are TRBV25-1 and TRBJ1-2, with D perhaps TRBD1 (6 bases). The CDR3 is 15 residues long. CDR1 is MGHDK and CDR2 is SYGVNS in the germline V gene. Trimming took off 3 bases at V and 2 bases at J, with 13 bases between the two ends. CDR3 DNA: TGTGCCAGCAGTGACCCCATCCAGGGGAACTATGGCTACACCTTC. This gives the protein CASSDPIQGNYGYTF.

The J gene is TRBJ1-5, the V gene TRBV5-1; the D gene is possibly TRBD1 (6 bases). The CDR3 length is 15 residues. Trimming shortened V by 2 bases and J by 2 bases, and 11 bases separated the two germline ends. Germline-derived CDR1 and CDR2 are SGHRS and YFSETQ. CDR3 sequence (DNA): TGCGCCAGCAGCTTCACAGGGTTGGGCAATCAGCCCCAGCATTTT. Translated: CASSFTGLGNQPQHF.

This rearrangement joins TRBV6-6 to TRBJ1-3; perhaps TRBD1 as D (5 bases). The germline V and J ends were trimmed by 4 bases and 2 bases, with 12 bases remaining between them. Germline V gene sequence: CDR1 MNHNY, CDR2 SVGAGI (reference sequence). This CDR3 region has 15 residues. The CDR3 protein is CASSSLGGAGNTIYF. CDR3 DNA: TGTGCCAGCAGTTCCCTCGGAGGGGCTGGAAACACCATATATTTT.

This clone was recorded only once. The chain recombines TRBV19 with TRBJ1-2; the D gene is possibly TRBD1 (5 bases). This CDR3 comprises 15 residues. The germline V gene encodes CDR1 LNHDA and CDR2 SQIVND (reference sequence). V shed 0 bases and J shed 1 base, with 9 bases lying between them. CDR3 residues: CASSIEDRFNYGYTF. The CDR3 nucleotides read TGTGCCAGTAGTATAGAAGACAGATTTAACTATGGCTACACCTTC.

CDR3 region: CASSVGLATSTDTQYF. The CDR3 nucleotides read TGTGCCAGCAGCGTAGGGCTAGCTACTAGCACAGATACGCAGTATTTT. The chain joins TRBV9 to TRBJ2-3, with a weak D call TRBD2 (5 bases). Trimming left V 0 bases short and J 0 bases short, with 11 bases between. CDR1 is SGDLS and CDR2 is YYNGEE in the germline V gene. The CDR3 spans 16 residues.

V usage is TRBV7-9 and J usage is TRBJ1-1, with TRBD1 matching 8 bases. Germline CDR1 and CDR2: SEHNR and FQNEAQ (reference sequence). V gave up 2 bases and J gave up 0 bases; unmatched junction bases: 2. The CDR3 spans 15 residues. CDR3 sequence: CASSLPQGVNTEAFF. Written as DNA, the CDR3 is TGTGCCAGCAGCTTACCACAGGGGGTGAACACTGAAGCTTTCTTT.

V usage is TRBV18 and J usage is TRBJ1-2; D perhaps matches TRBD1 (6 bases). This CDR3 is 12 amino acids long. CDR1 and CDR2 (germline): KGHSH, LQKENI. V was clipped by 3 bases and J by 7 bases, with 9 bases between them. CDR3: CASSPVRGGYTF. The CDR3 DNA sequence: TGTGCCAGCTCACCTGTCAGGGGTGGCTACACCTTC.